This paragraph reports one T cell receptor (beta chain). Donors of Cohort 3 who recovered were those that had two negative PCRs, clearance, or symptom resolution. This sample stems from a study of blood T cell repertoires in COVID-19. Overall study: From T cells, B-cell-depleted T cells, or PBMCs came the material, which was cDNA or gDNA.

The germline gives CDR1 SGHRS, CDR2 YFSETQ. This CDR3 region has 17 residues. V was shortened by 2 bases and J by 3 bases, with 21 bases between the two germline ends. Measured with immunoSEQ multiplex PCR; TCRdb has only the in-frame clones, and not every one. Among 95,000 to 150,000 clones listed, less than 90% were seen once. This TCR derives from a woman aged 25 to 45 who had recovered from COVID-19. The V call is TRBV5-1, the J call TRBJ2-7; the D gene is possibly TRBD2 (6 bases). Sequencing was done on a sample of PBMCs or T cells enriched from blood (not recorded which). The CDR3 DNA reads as TGCGCCAGCAGCTTCACAGGCCGGGCGGGAAGTAGCTACGAGCAGTACTTC. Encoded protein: CASSFTGRAGSSYEQYF.